This TCR beta chain originates from a study of radiotherapy plus CTLA-4 blockade in lung cancer. The wider study: There were objective responses in over 15% of patients, and over 25% had disease control.

With respect to this clone: Antigen unknown.

Study findings and constraints: Alongside interferon-beta, early blood T cell clone dynamics were reportedly the best predictor of response. In blood, tumor-derived TCR clones expanded after radiotherapy plus ipilimumab.

The CDR3 spans 19 residues. Germline-derived CDR1 and CDR2 are SGHRS and YFSETQ. J gave up 3 bases and V 6 bases, and 19 bases lay outside the gene matches. Profiling relied on immunoSEQ multiplex PCR, and the TCRdb table lists in-frame clones only, not all of them. The table lists 80,000 to 100,000 clones, approximately 78% of them singletons. Ipilimumab CTLA-4 blockade and focal radiation were given to patients with chemo-refractory metastatic non-small-cell lung cancer. The source of this sequence is a human donor with non-small cell lung cancer who had a partial response to radiotherapy plus ipilimumab. The material was peripheral blood, obtained from a patient treated with radiotherapy plus ipilimumab. The chain carries TRBV5-1 and TRBJ2-5; 11 positions agree with TRBD2. CDR3 in amino acids: CASKRGPQEQTSGKETQYF. DNA of the CDR3: TGCGCCAGCAAAAGGGGGCCCCAGGAGCAGACTAGCGGGAAAGAGACCCAGTACTTC.